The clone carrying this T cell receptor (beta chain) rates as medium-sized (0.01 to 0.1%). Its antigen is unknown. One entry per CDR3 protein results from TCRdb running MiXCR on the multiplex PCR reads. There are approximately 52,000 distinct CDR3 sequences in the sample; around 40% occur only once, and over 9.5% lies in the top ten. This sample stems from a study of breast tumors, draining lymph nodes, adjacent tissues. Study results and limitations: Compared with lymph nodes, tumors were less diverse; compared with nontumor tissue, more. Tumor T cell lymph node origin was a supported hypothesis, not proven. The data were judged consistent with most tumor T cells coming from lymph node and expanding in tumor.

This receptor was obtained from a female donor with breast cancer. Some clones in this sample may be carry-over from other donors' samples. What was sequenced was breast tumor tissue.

The CDR3 protein is CSGGQQETQYF. The DNA for the CDR3 is TGCAGCGGCGGACAGCAAGAGACCCAGTACTTC. The V gene is TRBV29-1, the J gene TRBJ2-5; D might be TRBD1 (6 bases). The germline V gene has CDR1 SQVTM and CDR2 ANQGSEA. This CDR3 has 11 residues. Trimming cost V 7 bases and J 2 bases, with 8 bases left between them.